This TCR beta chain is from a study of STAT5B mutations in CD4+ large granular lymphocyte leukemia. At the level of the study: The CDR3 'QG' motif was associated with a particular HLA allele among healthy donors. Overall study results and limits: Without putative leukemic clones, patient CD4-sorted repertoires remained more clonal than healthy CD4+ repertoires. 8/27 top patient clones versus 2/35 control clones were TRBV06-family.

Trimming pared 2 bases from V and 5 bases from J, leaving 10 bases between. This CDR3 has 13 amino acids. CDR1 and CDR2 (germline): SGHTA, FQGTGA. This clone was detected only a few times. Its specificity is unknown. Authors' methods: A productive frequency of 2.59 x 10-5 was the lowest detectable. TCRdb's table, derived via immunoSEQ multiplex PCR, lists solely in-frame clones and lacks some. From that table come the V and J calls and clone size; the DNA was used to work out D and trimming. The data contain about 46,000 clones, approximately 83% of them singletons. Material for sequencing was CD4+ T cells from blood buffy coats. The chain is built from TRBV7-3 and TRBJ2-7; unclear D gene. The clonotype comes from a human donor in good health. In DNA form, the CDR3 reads TGTGCCAGCAGCTTATCTAACGACCACGAGCAGTACTTC. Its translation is CASSLSNDHEQYF.